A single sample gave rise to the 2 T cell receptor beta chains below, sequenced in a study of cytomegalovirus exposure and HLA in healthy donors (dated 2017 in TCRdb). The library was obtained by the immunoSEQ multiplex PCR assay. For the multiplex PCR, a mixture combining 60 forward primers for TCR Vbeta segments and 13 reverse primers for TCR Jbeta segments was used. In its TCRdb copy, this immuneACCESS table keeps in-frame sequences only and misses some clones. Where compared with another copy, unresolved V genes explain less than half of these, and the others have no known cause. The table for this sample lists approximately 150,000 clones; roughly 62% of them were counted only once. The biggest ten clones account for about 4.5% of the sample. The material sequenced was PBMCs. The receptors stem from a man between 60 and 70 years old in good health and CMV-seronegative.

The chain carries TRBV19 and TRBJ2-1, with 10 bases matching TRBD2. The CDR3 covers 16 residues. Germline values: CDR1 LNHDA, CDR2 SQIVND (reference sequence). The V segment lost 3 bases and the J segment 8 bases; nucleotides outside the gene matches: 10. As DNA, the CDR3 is TGTGCCAGTAGTATCGGAGGAGCGGGAGGGACTCATGAGCAGTTCTTC. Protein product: CASSIGGAGGTHEQFF.

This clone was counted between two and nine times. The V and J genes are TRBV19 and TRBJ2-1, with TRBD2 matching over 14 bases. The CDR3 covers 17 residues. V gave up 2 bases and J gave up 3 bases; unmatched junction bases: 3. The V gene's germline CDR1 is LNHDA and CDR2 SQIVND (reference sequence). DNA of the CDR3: TGTGCCAGTAGTATACGACTAGCGGGGGGGAGCTACAATGAGCAGTTCTTC. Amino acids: CASSIRLAGGSYNEQFF.